Here is one T cell receptor beta chain with its context. Its antigen is unknown. Deletions cut 0 bases from V and 10 bases from J, with 11 bases between. CDR1 and CDR2 from the germline V gene are SGHDT and YYEEEE. The CDR3 has 14 amino acids. This sample was taken from a study of cytomegalovirus exposure and HLA in healthy donors. The wider study: An early release of data contained about 85 million unique TCRs, which came from HLA-typed donors.

Whole-study results and caveats: Solely CMV serostatus was available to characterize immune exposure. A later analysis showed that HLA-associated TCR beta chains had undergone more clonal expansion than equally common others.

Primers included in the PCR were 60 Vbeta and 13 Jbeta primers. Method: immunoSEQ multiplex PCR; TCRdb's copy keeps in-frame clones and lacks some. The sample lists some 71,000 clones, less than 75% occurring once. Sequencing used PBMCs. The sequence was collected from a man aged 40-49 years in good health and CMV-seropositive. V is TRBV5-6 and J is TRBJ1-6; no firm D call. For the CDR3, the DNA is TGTGCCAGCAGCTTGGGGCGAAGGAGGTCACCCCTCCACTTT. It is translated as CASSLGRRRSPLHF.